This is a list of T cell receptor beta chains from one sample in a study of OX40 agonist ivuxolimab in advanced cancers. Sequencing was performed with immunoSEQ multiplex PCR; in TCRdb, only in-frame clones are kept and a portion is missing. This sample yields roughly 63,000 clones, of which around 83% are seen a single time; 3.4% belongs to the top ten. The specimen was CD4+ or CD8+ T cells sorted from blood, collected in a trial of the OX40 agonist ivuxolimab. The receptor source for this set is an adult with an advanced solid tumor such as melanoma, head and neck, liver or kidney cancer. Each CDR3 is given without its conserved first and last residue. Fields, in order: CDR3 length, V gene, J gene, CDR3 protein.

11	TRBV2	TRBJ2-5	ASRPTGQETQY
11	TRBV7-9	TRBJ2-1	ASSLAGGNEQF
13	TRBV5-4	TRBJ2-1	ASRGMGGVYNEQF
11	TRBV14	TRBJ1-5	ASSQLSNQPQH
12	TRBV7-7	TRBJ2-3	ASSPQGSTDTQY
14	TRBV14	TRBJ2-3	ASSQAAGGVTDTQY
12	TRBV5-6	TRBJ1-2	ASSLKSRGYGYT
9	TRBV28	TRBJ1-2	ASSLQYGYT
11	TRBV5-1	TRBJ1-1	ASTVSPNTEAF
10	TRBV28	TRBJ1-2	ASSSGASAYT
13	TRBV5-1	TRBJ2-5	ASSLSGHPQETQY
9	TRBV10-3	TRBJ2-3	AISLQDTQY
13	TRBV19	TRBJ1-5	ASSPGANYNQPQH
13	TRBV11-1	TRBJ1-1	ASRRGQGGNTEAF
13	TRBV5-5	TRBJ1-2	ASSVAPDPRYGYT
13	TRBV6-5	TRBJ2-7	ASSRSTSGDYEQY
10	TRBV30	TRBJ2-5	AWRAIRETQY
14	TRBV7-2	TRBJ2-3	ASSYSGGRVTDTQY
13	TRBV28	TRBJ2-5	ASSLDGQGGETQY
12	TRBV19	TRBJ1-1	ASSIQGWGTEAF
9	TRBV4-1	TRBJ1-2	ASSGNYGYT
14	TRBV6-1	TRBJ2-7	ASSEGGRGPTYEQY
11	TRBV6-6	TRBJ2-2	ASSYWNTGELF
14	TRBV7-9	TRBJ2-2	ASSSKGGEGTGELF
12	TRBV28	TRBJ2-2	ASILQGAGGELF
12	TRBV21-1	TRBJ2-7	ASSKGGALYEQY
11	TRBV6-1	TRBJ1-2	ASSVESNYGYT
11	TRBV18	TRBJ2-7	ASSGTGGYEQY
12	TRBV6-1	TRBJ1-4	ASSLDGSREKLF
13	TRBV6-1	TRBJ2-3	ASTQRTGVTDTQY
12	TRBV29-1	TRBJ2-2	SVEGGDSTGELF
11	TRBV6-1	TRBJ1-1	ASSEGWGGEAF
13	TRBV6-5	TRBJ1-2	ASSSTGGTFKGYT
11	TRBV15	TRBJ2-3	ATRAGVADTQY
8	TRBV2	TRBJ2-4	ASSESVQY
9	TRBV2	TRBJ2-7	ASRVAGGLY
13	TRBV14	TRBJ2-3	ASSQDLHGPDTQY
9	TRBV28	TRBJ2-5	ASSSQETQY
10	TRBV2	TRBJ1-3	ASSVTGNTIY
13	TRBV29-1	TRBJ2-3	SVVGTPTSTDTQY
14	TRBV30	TRBJ1-2	AWSGGGRDVGYGYT
13	TRBV9	TRBJ1-4	ASSSSGTPREKLF
11	TRBV7-8	TRBJ2-7	ASSPPGSYEQY
14	TRBV13	TRBJ1-4	ASSSARTGIYEKLF
11	TRBV7-3	TRBJ2-1	ASSADNYNEQF
12	TRBV7-3	TRBJ2-6	ASSASLHPNVLT
13	TRBV5-8	TRBJ2-2	ASSPGTVNTGELF
12	TRBV9	TRBJ1-6	ASSVWQDPEPLH
19	TRBV30	TRBJ1-2	AWSVLAFGGGPAPAFYGYT
12	TRBV5-1	TRBJ1-4	ASGSGQLDEKLF
14	TRBV7-2	TRBJ1-4	ASSYGRTDTNEKLF
14	TRBV5-1	TRBJ2-7	ASSWLVRTVSYEQY
11	TRBV5-6	TRBJ1-2	ASSLNSNYGYT
12	TRBV6-6	TRBJ1-5	ASSYPDGVQPQH